This T cell receptor (beta chain) is drawn from a study of response to subunit inactivated influenza vaccine (dated by TCRdb to the late 2010s). Background for the entire study: Deep quantitative profiling of the T cell receptor repertoire was used in the study to follow responses to a trivalent subunit inactivated influenza vaccine. The paper's findings and limits, for the study overall: The authors suggested that each seasonal influenza vaccination may recruit only a limited number of new T cells.

This clonotype was counted a few times. The antigen this receptor binds is unknown. No per-base quality is available; no much larger clone lies one base away. Via the germline V gene, CDR1 is LGHNA and CDR2 YSLEER. V drops 0 bases and J drops 5 bases, leaving 7 bases in between. The CDR3, from cysteine to phenylalanine, totals 13 residues. The DNA shown is the 39-base CDR3, in frame from base 1. Library construction relied on RT-PCR. Sequencer: Illumina HiSeq 2500. Using fastp trimming at Q25 and MiXCR clonotype assembly, TCRdb reanalyzed the public sequencing data and kept in-frame beta chains. Rows are combined by CDR3 protein, so each entry shows the most common genes and DNA. This sample is represented by almost 250,000 distinct CDR3 sequences; 9% to 15% of them were singletons. Clones ranked in the top ten supply about 7.8% of the sample.

This sequence originates from a man between 45 and 60 years old who received an inactivated influenza vaccine. Donor details come from another sample of the same person, matched by shared clones. This specimen was non-naive T cells sorted from PBMCs, taken approximately 15 days before vaccination. The cell subset or site label for this specimen denotes: memory T cell fraction. This sequence uses TRBV4-3 and TRBJ1-1; no D gene can be assigned with confidence. This receptor has the CDR3 CASSQDGLTEAFF. The DNA sequence is given as TGCGCCAGCAGCCAAGACGGGTTAACTGAAGCTTTCTTT.